This T cell receptor (beta chain) was recovered during a study of CD8 T cells in ankylosing spondylitis. This clonotype has only a few counts. Using its own MiXCR run on the 5' RACE reads, TCRdb lists one record per CDR3 protein. This sample has around 300,000 distinct CDR3 sequences, with about a fifth found just once. Trimming took 6 bases from V and 4 from J; bases not matched to a gene: 7. The CDR3 contains 17 residues. The clonotype originates from a female donor with ankylosing spondylitis or in good health (not recorded which). Material for sequencing was blood, either unsorted or a sorted T cell fraction (not recorded which). The chain has TRBV12-3 or TRBV12-4 and TRBJ2-2; 14 positions agree with TRBD2. The CDR3 nucleotides are TGTGCCAGCAGCCCGGGACTAGCGGGAGTTGGCACCGGGGAGCTGTTTTTT. Its protein product is CASSPGLAGVGTGELFF.